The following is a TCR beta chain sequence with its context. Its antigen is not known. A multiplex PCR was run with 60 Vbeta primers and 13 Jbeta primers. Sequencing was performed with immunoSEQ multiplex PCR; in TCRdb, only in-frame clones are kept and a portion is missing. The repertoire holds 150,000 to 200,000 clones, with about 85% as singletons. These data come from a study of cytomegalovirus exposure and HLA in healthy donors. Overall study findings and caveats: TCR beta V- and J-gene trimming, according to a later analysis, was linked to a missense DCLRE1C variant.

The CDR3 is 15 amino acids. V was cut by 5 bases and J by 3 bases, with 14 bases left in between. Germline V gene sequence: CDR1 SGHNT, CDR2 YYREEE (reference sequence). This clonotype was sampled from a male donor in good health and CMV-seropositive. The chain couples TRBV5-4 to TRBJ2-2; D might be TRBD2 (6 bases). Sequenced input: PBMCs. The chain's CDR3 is CASRGGLGDTGELFF. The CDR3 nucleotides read TGTGCCAGCAGGGGGGGACTCGGAGACACCGGGGAGCTGTTTTTT.